The rows below give T cell receptor beta chains drawn from one sample of a study of OX40 agonist ivuxolimab in advanced cancers. Generated by immunoSEQ multiplex PCR, the TCRdb table keeps only in-frame clones and is missing some. The sample lists about 97,000 clones; less than 90% were seen once. Source: CD4+ or CD8+ T cells sorted from blood, taken in a trial of the OX40 agonist ivuxolimab. Every receptor here comes from an adult with an advanced solid tumor such as melanoma, head and neck, liver or kidney cancer. Both conserved end residues are part of each CDR3. The order of the fields is D gene, clone size, J gene, V gene, CDR3 DNA, CDR3 protein. A D gene is named only where the DNA matches it firmly. Clone size is not always given. Where it is, it says once, few, many or a class for expanded clones.

TRBD1 | . | TRBJ2-7 | TRBV7-8 | TGTGCCAGCAGCTACCGCCGGGACAGGGGGGTCTACGAGCAGTACTTC | CASSYRRDRGVYEQYF
TRBD2 | . | TRBJ2-1 | TRBV2 | TGTGCCAGCAGTGCCGGACTAGCGGGAGGCCATGAGCAGTTCTTC | CASSAGLAGGHEQFF
. | once | TRBJ1-1 | TRBV6-1 | TGTGCCAGCAGTGAAGTCGCCACATCCTCATCTGAAGCTTTCTTT | CASSEVATSSSEAFF
. | . | TRBJ1-1 | TRBV11-2 | TGTGCCAGCAGGATGTCCGACAGCAACACTGAAGCTTTCTTT | CASRMSDSNTEAFF
. | . | TRBJ1-2 | TRBV19 | TGTGCCAGTAGTAAACAGGCCTCTGGCTATGGCTACACCTTC | CASSKQASGYGYTF
TRBD2 | . | TRBJ2-3 | TRBV13 | TGTGCCAGCAGCAGAGCGGGAGGCACAGATACGCAGTATTTT | CASSRAGGTDTQYF
. | . | TRBJ2-4 | TRBV5-1 | TGCGCCAGCAGCTTGGATTTGCCGGGACGTCAGTACTTC | CASSLDLPGRQYF
. | once | TRBJ2-5 | TRBV6-5 | TGTGCCAGCAGTTACTCAACAGGGCGATGGGAGACCCAGTACTTC | CASSYSTGRWETQYF
. | . | TRBJ2-1 | TRBV27 | TGTGCCAGCAAACAGTTTTTGGGGCACAATGAGCAGTTCTTC | CASKQFLGHNEQFF
TRBD1 | once | TRBJ2-7 | TRBV5-6 | TGTGCCAGCAGCTTTCTCGGGGACAGGGGGGCCATCTACGAGCAGTACTTC | CASSFLGDRGAIYEQYF
TRBD2 | . | TRBJ2-1 | TRBV18 | TGTGCCAGCTCACCACTGTCTAGCGGGAGTGATTATGAGCAGTTCTTC | CASSPLSSGSDYEQFF
TRBD2 | . | TRBJ2-5 | TRBV19 | TGTGCCAGTAGTATACCCAAAACTAGCGGGCAAGAGACCCAGTACTTC | CASSIPKTSGQETQYF
TRBD1 | . | TRBJ2-1 | TRBV10-3 | TGTGCCATCAGTGAACCGGGACAGGGGGGAAATGAGCAGTTCTTC | CAISEPGQGGNEQFF
. | . | TRBJ1-6 | TRBV10-1 | TGCGCCAGCCTCTGGAGTGCCTATAATTCACCCCTCCACTTT | CASLWSAYNSPLHF
. | once | TRBJ1-1 | TRBV5-6 | TGTGCCAGCAGCACGAGGACAGTTACTGAAGCTTTCTTT | CASSTRTVTEAFF
. | . | TRBJ2-1 | TRBV7-3 | TGTGCCACCCCAGCGAAATTATACAATGAGCAGTTCTTC | CATPAKLYNEQFF
TRBD1 | few | TRBJ1-6 | TRBV5-4 | TGTGCCAGCAGCTGGGGGAGGGGGCAAATGAATTCACCCCTCCACTTT | CASSWGRGQMNSPLHF
. | . | TRBJ1-5 | TRBV19 | TGTGCCAGCAGTCCATTCGGGTGGGATAATCAGCCCCAGCATTTT | CASSPFGWDNQPQHF
. | . | TRBJ2-7 | TRBV6-5 | TGTGCCAGCAGAGCTTCTTGGTACGAGCAGTACTTC | CASRASWYEQYF
TRBD2 | . | TRBJ2-5 | TRBV10-3 | TGTGCCATCAGTGATAGCGGGGAAGAGACCCAGTACTTC | CAISDSGEETQYF
. | . | TRBJ1-1 | TRBV6-5 | TGTGCCAGCAGCCTACGGGGGTCTACTGAAGCTTTCTTT | CASSLRGSTEAFF
. | . | TRBJ2-3 | TRBV7-2 | TGTGCCAGCAGCGGGCTTGGAACCACAAGCGATACGCAGTATTTT | CASSGLGTTSDTQYF
TRBD1 | . | TRBJ2-6 | TRBV6-4 | TGTGCCAGCAGTGGACAGGGAAGAACTGGGGCCAACGTCCTGACTTTC | CASSGQGRTGANVLTF
TRBD1 | . | TRBJ2-7 | TRBV7-2 | TGTGCCAGCAGCCGGGGACAGGGGGCGCAACGGCAGTACTTC | CASSRGQGAQRQYF
. | . | TRBJ1-1 | TRBV13 | TGTGCCAGCAGCTTGGGCCCCCGAGGGGGGGGTATTGAAGCTTTCTTT | CASSLGPRGGGIEAFF
TRBD2 | . | TRBJ2-7 | TRBV14 | TGTGCCAGCAGCGACACGGTCGGCGGGGGGGCCTACGAGCAGTACTTC | CASSDTVGGGAYEQYF
. | . | TRBJ2-6 | TRBV7-2 | TGTGCCAGCAGCTTACAGGGGTTGTCTGGGGCCAACGTCCTGACTTTC | CASSLQGLSGANVLTF
. | . | TRBJ2-2 | TRBV7-3 | TGTGCCAGCAGCCCGACCGGCGTCGGGGAGCTGTTTTTT | CASSPTGVGELFF
. | . | TRBJ1-2 | TRBV5-5 | TGTGCCAGCAGCTTTACCCCGGCGATATCTAGCTATGGCTACACCTTC | CASSFTPAISSYGYTF
TRBD1 | few | TRBJ2-2 | TRBV19 | TGTGCCAGTAGTATAGGGACAGGGTACACCGGGGAGCTGTTTTTT | CASSIGTGYTGELFF
. | . | TRBJ2-1 | TRBV18 | TGTGCCAGCTCCCCCTCGAGGGAGCAGTTCTTC | CASSPSREQFF
TRBD1 | . | TRBJ1-2 | TRBV6-1 | TGTGCCAGCAGTGGACAGGGTCCTAGGACCTTC | CASSGQGPRTF
. | . | TRBJ2-1 | TRBV7-9 | TGTGCCAGCAGCACCCGCCCCGGACTAACCTCCAATGAGCAGTTCTTC | CASSTRPGLTSNEQFF
. | few | TRBJ2-1 | TRBV6-5 | TGTGCCAGCAGTTTGCGGGACTTTTACAATGAGCAGTTCTTC | CASSLRDFYNEQFF
. | . | TRBJ2-5 | TRBV7-9 | TGTGCCAGCAGTTACTACCAAGAGACCCAGTACTTC | CASSYYQETQYF
. | . | TRBJ2-1 | TRBV5-1 | TGCGCCAGCACGGACTCCAATGAGCAGTTCTTC | CASTDSNEQFF
. | . | TRBJ2-3 | TRBV5-1 | TGCGCCAGCAAACCTGGAGGGCGGAACACAGATACGCAGTATTTT | CASKPGGRNTDTQYF
. | . | TRBJ1-5 | TRBV11-2 | TGTGCCAGCAGCCTCGCGGGGAGCAATCAGCCCCAGCATTTT | CASSLAGSNQPQHF
. | . | TRBJ2-5 | TRBV27 | TGTGCCAGCAGCCTCATGGGGACCCAGTACTTC | CASSLMGTQYF
TRBD1 | . | TRBJ2-7 | TRBV5-1 | TGCGCCAGCAGCTTGTCGACAGGGAACTACGAGCAGTACTTC | CASSLSTGNYEQYF